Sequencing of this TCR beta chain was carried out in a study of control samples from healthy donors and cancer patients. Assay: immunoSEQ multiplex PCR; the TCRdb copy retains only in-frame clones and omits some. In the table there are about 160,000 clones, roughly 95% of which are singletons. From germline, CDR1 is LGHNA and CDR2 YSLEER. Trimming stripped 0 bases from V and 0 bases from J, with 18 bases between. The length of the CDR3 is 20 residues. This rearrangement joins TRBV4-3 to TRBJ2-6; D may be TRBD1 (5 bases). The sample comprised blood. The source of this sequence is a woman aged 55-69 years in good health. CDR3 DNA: TGCGCCAGCAGCCAAGAATGGCCGGGCGAAGGGGACTCTGGGGCCAACGTCCTGACTTTC. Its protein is CASSQEWPGEGDSGANVLTF.